Shown below are 18 T cell receptor beta chains from a single sample sequenced in a study of Graves' ophthalmopathy and Graves' hyperthyroidism. RNA transcripts provided the template for amplifying TCR beta CDR3 regions. The first-round RT-PCR employed HTBI primers together with the Qiagen OneStep RT-PCR kit. A multiplex PCR was then performed as the second round. TCRdb fed the multiplex PCR reads into MiXCR, producing one record per CDR3 protein. This sample carries about 1.1 million distinct CDR3 sequences, roughly 35% of them seen once, and the ten largest clones take around 10%. Sequences were obtained from peripheral blood or thyroid tissue (not recorded which). Receptor source: an adult man with Graves' hyperthyroidism.

The chain couples TRBV20-1 to TRBJ1-1, with D tentatively TRBD1 (6 bases). The CDR3 contains 20 residues. From germline, CDR1 is DFQATT and CDR2 SNEGSKA (reference sequence). Deletions cut 1 base from V and 1 base from J, with 28 bases between. The CDR3 nucleotides read TGCAGTGCTAGAGCGACCGGCGGGGGCGGGGGTGGGCTGCCGAACACTGAAGCTTTCTTT. Protein: CSARATGGGGGGLPNTEAFF.

This chain joins TRBV10-3 and TRBJ1-2, with D possibly matching TRBD1 (5 bases). The CDR3 consists of 14 residues. Trimming cost V 4 bases and J 8 bases, with 17 bases left between them. Germline CDR1 is ENHRY and CDR2 is SYGVKD. CDR3 protein: CAISGTTRDWGYTF. The CDR3 nucleotides read TGTGCCATCAGTGGTACGACCAGGGACTGGGGCTACACCTTC.

This clonotype has at least ten counts. The chain recombines TRBV6-5 with TRBJ1-6, with a possible D match to TRBD1 (5 bases). Trimming shortened V by 1 base and J by 6 bases, and 10 bases separated the two germline ends. There are 15 residues in the CDR3. Germline CDR1 is MNHEY and CDR2 is SVGAGI. CDR3 sequence (DNA): TGTGCCAGCAGTTACTGGGGGGGGACTAATTCACCCCTCCACTTT. Translation: CASSYWGGTNSPLHF.

This chain joins TRBV12-3 or TRBV12-4 and TRBJ1-1; possibly TRBD1 for D (6 bases). The CDR3 contains 14 residues. V lost 6 bases and J lost 8, with 19 bases in between. The CDR3 nucleotides are TGTGCCAGCAGGAGGGGGGCAGGGAGAACCGAAGCTTTCTTT. Translation gives CASRRGAGRTEAFF.

On this clonotype: Possible read error: a much larger clone is one base away. This chain uses TRBV6-6 with TRBJ1-1; D unresolved. Germline CDR1 reads MNHNY; CDR2 reads SVGAGI (reference sequence). V dropped 6 bases and J dropped 1 base, with 12 bases sitting between them. This CDR3 region has 14 residues. CDR3 sequence (DNA): TGTGCCAGCAGAAACCTGACGGGGAACACTGAAGCTTTCTTT. Translation: CASRNLTGNTEAFF.

This clonotype was counted a single time. A junction end diverges from the germline sequence, so it may reflect a read error. V and J are TRBV14 and TRBJ1-1; no clear D. The CDR3 loop spans 12 amino acids. Germline V gene lookup returns CDR1 SGHDN and CDR2 FVKESK. CDR3 residues: CASSHGGTEASF. DNA of the CDR3: TGCGCCAGCAGCCATGGAGGCACTGAAGCTTCCTTT.

CDR3 coding DNA: TGTGCCAGCATGGCCGGGGGCGGAAACACTGAAGCTTTCTTT. This gives the protein CASMAGGGNTEAFF. The chain links TRBV12-3 or TRBV12-4 to TRBJ1-1, with a weak D call TRBD1 (6 bases). V was shortened by 7 bases and J by 2 bases, with 14 bases between the two germline ends. This CDR3 has 14 amino acids.

The J gene is TRBJ2-1, the V gene TRBV24-1; no reliable D call. Looked up from germline, CDR1 is KGHDR and CDR2 is SFDVKD. This CDR3 has 12 residues. Between the trimmed V and J ends, which lost 6 bases and 12 bases, there was a span of 14 bases. The CDR3 reads CATSRVPTAQFF. The CDR3 DNA reads TGTGCCACCAGTCGGGTCCCGACCGCGCAGTTCTTC.

This clonotype showed up just once. This may arise from a read error, as a much more abundant clone is one base away. The chain employs TRBV12-3 or TRBV12-4 and TRBJ1-5; D is possibly TRBD1 (6 bases). The CDR3 consists of 15 residues. The CDR3 reads CASSLRVQGDQPRHF. The CDR3 DNA follows: TGTGCCAGCAGCCTACGGGTACAGGGTGATCAGCCCCGGCATTTT.

V usage is TRBV10-3 and J usage is TRBJ1-2, with unresolved D. The CDR3 length is 15 residues. Germline CDR1 is ENHRY and CDR2 is SYGVKD. Trimming pared 4 bases from V and 4 bases from J, leaving 16 bases between. CDR3 loop: CAISAREGTGYGYTF. The CDR3 DNA follows: TGTGCCATCAGTGCTAGAGAGGGCACCGGCTATGGCTACACCTTC.

In this sample, this clonotype turned up many times. The V gene is TRBV9, the J gene TRBJ2-5, with D perhaps matching TRBD1 (7 bases). Germline lookup yields CDR1 SGDLS and CDR2 YYNGEE. V shed 3 bases and J shed 0 bases, with 12 bases lying between them. This CDR3 has 15 amino acids. CDR3 sequence reads: CASSAEGAYQETQYF. The CDR3 DNA sequence: TGTGCCAGCAGCGCGGAGGGGGCGTACCAAGAGACCCAGTACTTC.

This clonotype was recorded only once. The chain uses TRBV5-5 and TRBJ2-2, with D maybe TRBD1 (6 bases). The CDR3 has 15 residues. Germline assignment: CDR1 SGHKS and CDR2 YYEKEE (reference sequence). Trimming left V 4 bases short and J 4 bases short, with 14 bases between. The CDR3 loop is CASSPHVQGTGELFF. The CDR3 coding sequence is TGTGCCAGCAGCCCACACGTACAGGGCACCGGGGAGCTGTTTTTT. The variable domain in full, with the rest retrieved from reference TRBV5-5 and TRBJ2-2, is DAGVTQSPTHLIKTRGQQVTLRCSPISGHKSVSWYQQVLGQGPQFIFQYYEKEERGRGNFPDRFSARQFPNYSSELNVNALLLGDSALYLCASSPHVQGTGELFFGEGSRLTVL.

The genes are TRBV10-3 and TRBJ1-4; D remains ambiguous. This CDR3 is built from 14 residues. Trimming pared 2 bases from V and 6 bases from J, leaving 10 bases between. CDR1 and CDR2 (germline): ENHRY, SYGVKD. CDR3 amino acids: CAISEGRVHEKLFF. DNA for the CDR3: TGTGCCATCAGTGAGGGAAGGGTTCATGAAAAACTGTTTTTT.

This clonotype has more than one count but fewer than ten. The V and J genes are TRBV19 and TRBJ2-5; TRBD1 matches at 12 bases. The junction had 16 bases not matched to a gene; V was cut back by 7 bases and J by 4 bases. The CDR3 has 18 residues. Germline assignment: CDR1 LNHDA and CDR2 SQIVND (reference sequence). Written as DNA, the CDR3 is TGTGCCAGTACCTCACGAACCGGGACAGGGGGCACTCGAGAGACCCAGTACTTC. Its translation: CASTSRTGTGGTRETQYF.

The gene calls are TRBV10-3 and TRBJ1-2; tentatively, D is TRBD1 (6 bases). The CDR3 length is 12 residues. Trimming took 11 bases from V and 7 from J, leaving 17 bases between them. CDR1 is ENHRY, CDR2 SYGVKD, per germline. This chain's CDR3 is CAREQGPLGYTF. The CDR3, as DNA: TGTGCCCGCGAACAGGGTCCCCTTGGCTACACCTTC.

A note on this clonotype: The CDR3 does not close with the conserved phenylalanine or tryptophan, likely indicating a read error. It is unclear where the CDR3 begins or ends on the DNA, so no DNA is shown, and the CDR3 is as TCRdb lists it. The chain uses TRBV15 and TRBJ1-1. Per germline, CDR1 LNHNV and CDR2 YYDKDF (reference sequence). The CDR3 numbers 14 amino acids, ends counted. The CDR3 sequence: CATSQGTLTTEAFL.

This clonotype occurred many times. The genes are TRBV10-3 and TRBJ2-7; tentative D call: TRBD2 (5 bases). The ends were cut back, 4 bases at V and 6 bases at J, with 10 bases in the middle. Germline assignment: CDR1 ENHRY and CDR2 SYGVKD. The CDR3 length is 12 residues. The CDR3 sequence: CAISAWETEQYF. The CDR3 nucleotides read TGTGCCATCAGTGCCTGGGAGACCGAGCAGTACTTC.

This clonotype was counted at least ten times. The chain links TRBV19 to TRBJ1-1; the D gene is possibly TRBD1 (5 bases). The CDR3 runs 15 residues. Germline CDR1 is LNHDA and CDR2 is SQIVND (reference sequence). The germline V and J ends were trimmed by 3 bases and 6 bases, with 17 bases remaining between them. In nucleotides, the CDR3 is TGTGCCAGTAGTATCTCCGGACGGGGGGACTCTGAAGCTTTCTTT. This codes for CASSISGRGDSEAFF.